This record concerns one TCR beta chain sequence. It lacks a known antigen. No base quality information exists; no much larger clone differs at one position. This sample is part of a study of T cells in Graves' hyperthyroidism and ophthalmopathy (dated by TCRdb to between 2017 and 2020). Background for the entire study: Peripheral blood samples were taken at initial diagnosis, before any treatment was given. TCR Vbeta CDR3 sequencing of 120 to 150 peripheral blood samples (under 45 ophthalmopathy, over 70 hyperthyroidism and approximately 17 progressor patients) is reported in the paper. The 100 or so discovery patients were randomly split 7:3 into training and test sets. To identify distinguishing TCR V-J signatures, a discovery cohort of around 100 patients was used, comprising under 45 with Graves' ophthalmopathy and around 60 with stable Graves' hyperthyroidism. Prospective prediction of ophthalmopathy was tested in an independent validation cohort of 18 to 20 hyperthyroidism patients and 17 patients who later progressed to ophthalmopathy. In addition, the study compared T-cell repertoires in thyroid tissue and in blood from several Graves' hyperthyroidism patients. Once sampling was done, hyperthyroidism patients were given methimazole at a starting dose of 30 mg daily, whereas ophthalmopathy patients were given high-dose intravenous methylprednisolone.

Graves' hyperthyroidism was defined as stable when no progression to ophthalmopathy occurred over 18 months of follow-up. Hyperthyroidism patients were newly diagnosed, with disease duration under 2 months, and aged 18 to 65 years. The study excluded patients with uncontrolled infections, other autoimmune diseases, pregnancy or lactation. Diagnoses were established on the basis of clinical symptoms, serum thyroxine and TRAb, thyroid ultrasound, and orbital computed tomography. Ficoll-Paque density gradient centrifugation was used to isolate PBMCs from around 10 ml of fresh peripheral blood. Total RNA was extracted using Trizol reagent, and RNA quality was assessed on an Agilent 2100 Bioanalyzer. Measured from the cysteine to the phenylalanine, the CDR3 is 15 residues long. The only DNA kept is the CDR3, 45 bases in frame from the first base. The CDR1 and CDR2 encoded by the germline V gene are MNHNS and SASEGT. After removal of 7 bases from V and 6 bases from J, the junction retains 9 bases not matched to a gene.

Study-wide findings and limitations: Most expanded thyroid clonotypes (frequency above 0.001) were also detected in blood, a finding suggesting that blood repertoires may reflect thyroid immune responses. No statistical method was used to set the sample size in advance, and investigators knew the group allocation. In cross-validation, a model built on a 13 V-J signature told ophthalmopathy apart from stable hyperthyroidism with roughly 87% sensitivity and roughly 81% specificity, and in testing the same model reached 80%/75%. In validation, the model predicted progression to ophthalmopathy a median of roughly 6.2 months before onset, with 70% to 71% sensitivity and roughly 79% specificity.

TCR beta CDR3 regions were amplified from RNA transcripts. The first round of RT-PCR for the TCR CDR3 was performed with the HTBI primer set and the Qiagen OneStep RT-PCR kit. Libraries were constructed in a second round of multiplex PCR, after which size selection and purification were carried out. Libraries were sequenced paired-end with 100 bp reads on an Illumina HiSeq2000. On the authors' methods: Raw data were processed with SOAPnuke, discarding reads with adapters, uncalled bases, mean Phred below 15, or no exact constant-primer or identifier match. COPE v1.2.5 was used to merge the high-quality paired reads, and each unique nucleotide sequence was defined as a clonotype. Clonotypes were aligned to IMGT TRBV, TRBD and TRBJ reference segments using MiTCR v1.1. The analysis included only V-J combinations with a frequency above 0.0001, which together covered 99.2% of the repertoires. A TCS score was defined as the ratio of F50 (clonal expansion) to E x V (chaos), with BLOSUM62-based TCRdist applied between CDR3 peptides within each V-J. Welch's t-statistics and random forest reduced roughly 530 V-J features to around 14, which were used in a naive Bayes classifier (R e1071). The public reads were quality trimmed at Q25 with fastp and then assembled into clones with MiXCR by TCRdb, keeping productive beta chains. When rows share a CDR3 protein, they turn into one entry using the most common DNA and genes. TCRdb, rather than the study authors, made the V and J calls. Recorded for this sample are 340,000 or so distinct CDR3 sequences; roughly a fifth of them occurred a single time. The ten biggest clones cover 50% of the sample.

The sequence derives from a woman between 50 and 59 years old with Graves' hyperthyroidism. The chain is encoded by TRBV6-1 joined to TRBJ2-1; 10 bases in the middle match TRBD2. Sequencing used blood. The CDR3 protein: CASTPLLAGTNEQFF. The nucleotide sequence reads TGTGCCAGCACCCCACTACTAGCGGGAACCAATGAGCAGTTCTTC.